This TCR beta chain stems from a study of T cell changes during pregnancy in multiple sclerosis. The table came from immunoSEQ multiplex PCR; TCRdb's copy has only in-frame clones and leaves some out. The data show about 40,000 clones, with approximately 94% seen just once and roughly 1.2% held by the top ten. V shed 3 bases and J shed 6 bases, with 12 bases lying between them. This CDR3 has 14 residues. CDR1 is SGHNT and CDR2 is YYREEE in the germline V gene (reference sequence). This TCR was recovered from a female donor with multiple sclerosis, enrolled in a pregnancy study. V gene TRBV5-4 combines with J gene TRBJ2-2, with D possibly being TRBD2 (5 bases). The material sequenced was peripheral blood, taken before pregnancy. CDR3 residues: CASSSSQLAGELFF. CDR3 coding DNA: TGTGCCAGCAGCTCATCTCAACTAGCCGGGGAGCTGTTTTTT. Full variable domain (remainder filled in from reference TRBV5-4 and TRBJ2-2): ETGVTQSPTHLIKTRGQQVTLRCSSQSGHNTVSWYQQALGQGPQFIFQYYREEENGRGNFPPRFSGLQFPNYSSELNVNALELDDSALYLCASSSSQLAGELFFGEGSRLTVL.